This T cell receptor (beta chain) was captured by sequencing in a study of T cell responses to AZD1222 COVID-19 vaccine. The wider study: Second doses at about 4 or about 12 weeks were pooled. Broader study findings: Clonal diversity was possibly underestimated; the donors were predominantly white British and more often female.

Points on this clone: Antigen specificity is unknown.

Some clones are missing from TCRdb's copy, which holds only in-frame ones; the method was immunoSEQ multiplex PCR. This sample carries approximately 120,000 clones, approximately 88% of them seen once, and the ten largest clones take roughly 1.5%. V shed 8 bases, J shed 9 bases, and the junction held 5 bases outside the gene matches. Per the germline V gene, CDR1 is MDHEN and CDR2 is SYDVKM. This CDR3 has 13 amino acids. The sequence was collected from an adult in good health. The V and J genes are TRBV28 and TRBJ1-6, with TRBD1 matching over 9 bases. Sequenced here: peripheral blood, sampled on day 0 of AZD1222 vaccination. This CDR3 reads CASEGQGGSPLHF. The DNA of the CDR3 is TGTGCCAGCGAGGGACAGGGCGGTTCACCCCTCCACTTT. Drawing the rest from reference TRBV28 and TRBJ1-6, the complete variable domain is DVKVTQSSRYLVKRTGEKVFLECVQDMDHENMFWYRQDPGLGLRLIYFSYDVKMKEKGDIPEGYSVSREKKERFSLILESASTNQTSMYLCASEGQGGSPLHFGNGTRLTVT.